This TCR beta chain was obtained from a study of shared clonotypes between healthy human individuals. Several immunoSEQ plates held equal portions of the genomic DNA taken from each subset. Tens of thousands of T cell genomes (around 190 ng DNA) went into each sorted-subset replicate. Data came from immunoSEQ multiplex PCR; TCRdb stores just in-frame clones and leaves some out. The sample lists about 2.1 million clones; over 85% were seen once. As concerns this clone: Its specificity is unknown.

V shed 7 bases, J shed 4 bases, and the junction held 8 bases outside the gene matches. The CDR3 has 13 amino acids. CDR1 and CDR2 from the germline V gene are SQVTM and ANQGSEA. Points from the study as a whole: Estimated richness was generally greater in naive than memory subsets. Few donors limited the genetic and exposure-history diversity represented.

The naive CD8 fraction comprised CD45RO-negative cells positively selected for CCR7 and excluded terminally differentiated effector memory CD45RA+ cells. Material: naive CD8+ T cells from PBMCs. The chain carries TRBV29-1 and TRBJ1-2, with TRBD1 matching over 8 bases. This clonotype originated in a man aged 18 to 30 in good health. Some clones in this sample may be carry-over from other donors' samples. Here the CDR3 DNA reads TGCAGCGCCGGACAGGGACCGAGCTATGGCTACACCTTC. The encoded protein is CSAGQGPSYGYTF.